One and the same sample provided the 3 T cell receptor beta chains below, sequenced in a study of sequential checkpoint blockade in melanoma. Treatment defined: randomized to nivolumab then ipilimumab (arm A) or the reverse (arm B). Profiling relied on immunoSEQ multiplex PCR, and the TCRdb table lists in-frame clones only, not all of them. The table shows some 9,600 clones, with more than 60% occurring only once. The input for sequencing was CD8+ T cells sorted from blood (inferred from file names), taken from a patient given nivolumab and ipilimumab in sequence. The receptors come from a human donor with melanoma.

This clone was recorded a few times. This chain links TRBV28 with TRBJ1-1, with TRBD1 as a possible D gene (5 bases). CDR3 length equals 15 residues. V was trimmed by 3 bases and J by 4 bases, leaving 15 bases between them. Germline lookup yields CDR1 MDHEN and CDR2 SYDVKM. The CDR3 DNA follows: TGTGCCAGCAGTTTCTCGGGGGGGGTGGCCACTGAAGCTTTCTTT. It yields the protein CASSFSGGVATEAFF.

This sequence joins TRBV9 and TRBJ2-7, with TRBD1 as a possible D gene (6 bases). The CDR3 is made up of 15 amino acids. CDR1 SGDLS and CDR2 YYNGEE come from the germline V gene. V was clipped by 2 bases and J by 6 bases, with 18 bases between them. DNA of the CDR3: TGTGCCAGCAGCGTCCTAACAGGGTCGGTAGTCGAGCAGTACTTC. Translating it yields CASSVLTGSVVEQYF.

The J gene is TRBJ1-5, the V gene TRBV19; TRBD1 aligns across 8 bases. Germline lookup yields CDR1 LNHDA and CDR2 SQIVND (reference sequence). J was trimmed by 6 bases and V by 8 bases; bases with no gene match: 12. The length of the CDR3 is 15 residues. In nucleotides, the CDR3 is TGTGCCAGTCGGGACTGGACAGGGTGGTTTCAGCCCCAGCATTTT. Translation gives CASRDWTGWFQPQHF.